Below are 2 T cell receptor beta chains sequenced from a single sample in a study of blood T cell repertoires in COVID-19. The repertoire was sequenced with immunoSEQ multiplex PCR; TCRdb's copy has only in-frame clones and lacks some. Counted here are some 120,000 clones, roughly 85% occurring once; the ten biggest clones make up under 2.5%. The sample consisted of peripheral blood. The receptors come from a man younger than 45 with acute or convalescent COVID-19.

The chain is built from TRBV5-5 and TRBJ1-1; 7 bases map to TRBD1. There are 14 residues in the CDR3. The V segment lost 5 bases and the J segment 1 base; nucleotides outside the gene matches: 5. The germline V gene encodes CDR1 SGHKS and CDR2 YYEKEE (reference sequence). In nucleotides, the CDR3 is TGTGCCAGCAGTCTTACAGGGGCGAACACTGAAGCTTTCTTT. Protein: CASSLTGANTEAFF.

This clone was recorded only once. This chain connects TRBV7-9 to TRBJ1-2; no clear D. V dropped 2 bases and J dropped 0 bases, with 10 bases sitting between them. Germline CDR1 and CDR2: SEHNR and FQNEAQ (reference sequence). The CDR3 is 15 amino acids. In DNA form, the CDR3 reads TGTGCCAGCAGCTTATTTGCGGGAACTAACTATGGCTACACCTTC. It encodes CASSLFAGTNYGYTF.